This record looks at one TCR beta chain sequence and its context. Its antigen is currently unknown. This entry belongs to a study of beta chain features in type 1 diabetes. The whole isolated RNA underwent reverse transcription, so sequencing captured expressed TCRB transcripts. The assay was immunoSEQ multiplex PCR, and TCRdb's table has in-frame clones only and misses some. Here the sample spans some 52,000 clones, over 40% being singletons. Study-wide results and limits: Shortening that was moderate but significant affected the TCRB CDR3s of Type 1 diabetes patients in all four CD4+ subsets.

The sequenced material came from Tregs from blood. This sequence was found in a man in his thirties or forties with type 1 diabetes.

The CDR3 DNA reads TGCGCCAGCAGCTTGATAGAGGTACCGCAGTTCTTC. Translated, it gives CASSLIEVPQFF. The chain has TRBV5-1 and TRBJ2-1; D is unclear. The CDR3 is made up of 12 amino acids. V was shortened by 1 base and J by 12 bases, with 11 bases between the two germline ends. In germline, CDR1 is SGHRS, CDR2 YFSETQ.